Shown below are 32 T cell receptor beta chains from a single sample sequenced in a study of glioma-infiltrating T cells after dendritic cell vaccination. Assay: immunoSEQ multiplex PCR; the TCRdb copy retains only in-frame clones and omits some. The sample has more than 55,000 clones, about 84% seen once. Time point reported: after dendritic cell vaccination, including at tumor progression/relapse. The sequences come from blood, collected after dendritic cell vaccination. The receptors derive from a human donor with glioblastoma.

The rearrangement joins TRBV5-8 to TRBJ2-7, with TRBD2 matching over 13 bases. V lost 3 bases to trimming and J lost 2 bases; unmatched junction nucleotides: 8. The CDR3 consists of 17 residues. Germline V gene lookup returns CDR1 SGHTS and CDR2 YDEGEE. In DNA form, the CDR3 reads TGTGCCAGCAGCTCTTGGACTAGCGGGGGCCGTGCCTACGAGCAGTACTTC. Protein sequence: CASSSWTSGGRAYEQYF.

J is TRBJ2-7 and V is TRBV11-3; D may be TRBD2 (5 bases). CDR3 length: 16 residues. V lost 3 bases and J lost 0, with 15 bases in between. Germline V lookup: CDR1 SGHNT, CDR2 YENEEA. CDR3 loop: CASSFPPGSSSYEQYF. In DNA form, the CDR3 reads TGTGCCAGCAGCTTTCCCCCGGGATCGAGCTCCTACGAGCAGTACTTC.

The chain employs TRBV30 and TRBJ2-7; D ambiguous. Germline V gives CDR1 GTSNPN, CDR2 SVGIG (reference sequence). CDR3 size: 12 residues. V shed 8 bases and J shed 9 bases, with 20 bases lying between them. The CDR3 DNA reads as TGTGCCCTGGAGTCGTCGAGCCCGGGGCAGTACTTC. This gives the protein CALESSSPGQYF.

The gene calls are TRBV19 and TRBJ1-5; tentatively, D is TRBD1 (6 bases). This CDR3 is built from 15 residues. Germline values: CDR1 LNHDA, CDR2 SQIVND (reference sequence). V lost 0 bases to trimming and J lost 2 bases, with 8 bases between them. The CDR3 sequence is CASSIDRGGNQPQHF. The CDR3, as DNA: TGTGCCAGTAGTATAGACAGGGGAGGCAATCAGCCCCAGCATTTT.

The J gene is TRBJ1-2, the V gene TRBV19, with 8 bases lining up with TRBD1. Germline CDR1 and CDR2: LNHDA and SQIVND (reference sequence). Unmatched junction bases numbered 8, after V lost 3 bases and J lost 5 bases. This CDR3 has 15 residues. The CDR3 DNA sequence: TGTGCCAGTAGTATTTCACAGGGGGATGAGTATGGCTACACCTTC. Its protein is CASSISQGDEYGYTF.

This clone has a handful of counts. The chain carries TRBV4-2 and TRBJ1-1; TRBD1 aligns across 8 bases. The CDR3 extends over 14 amino acids. Trimming at V came to 0 bases and at J to 11 bases, leaving 8 bases not matched to a gene. Germline V gene lookup returns CDR1 LGHNA and CDR2 YNFKEQ. CDR3 in DNA: TGTGCCAGCAGCCAAGATCCCGCGGACAGGGAGGCTTTCTTT. This codes for CASSQDPADREAFF.

The rearrangement uses TRBV7-2 and TRBJ2-3; D perhaps matches TRBD2 (6 bases). This CDR3 comprises 15 residues. Per the germline V gene, CDR1 is SGHTA and CDR2 is FQGNSA. V gave up 1 base and J gave up 0 bases, with 8 bases separating them. The CDR3 region is CASSLVEGSTDTQYF. The CDR3 nucleotides are TGTGCCAGCAGCTTAGTGGAGGGGAGCACAGATACGCAGTATTTT.

The V gene is TRBV11-1, the J gene TRBJ2-7, with TRBD2 matching over 9 bases. The CDR3 has 13 residues. Germline-derived CDR1 and CDR2 are SGHAT and FQDESV (reference sequence). V shed 5 bases, J shed 7 bases, and the junction held 6 bases outside the gene matches. CDR3 DNA: TGTGCCAGCAGCCGTAGCGGGGGTATTGAGCAGTACTTC. Its protein is CASSRSGGIEQYF.

The chain has TRBV28 and TRBJ1-4; 7 nucleotides match TRBD1. This CDR3 spans 15 amino acids. Germline assignment: CDR1 MDHEN and CDR2 SYDVKM. Germline trimming cut 8 bases from V and 4 bases from J; bases unmatched to any gene: 10. CDR3 sequence: CASVTGTEINEKLFF. As DNA, the CDR3 is TGTGCCAGCGTCACCGGGACAGAGATTAATGAAAAACTGTTTTTT.

The chain carries TRBV7-3 and TRBJ2-3; 8 positions agree with TRBD2. Germline V gene data show CDR1 as SGHTA and CDR2 as FQGTGA. The CDR3 spans 13 residues. V trimming: 8 bases; J trimming: 3 bases; junction bases outside the gene matches: 4. In DNA, the CDR3 is TGTGCCAGCCAGGTAGCGGGGACAGATACGCAGTATTTT. It is translated as CASQVAGTDTQYF.

In DNA form, the CDR3 reads TGCGCCAGCAGCGTAACAGGGTTGAACACCGGGGAGCTGTTTTTT. This codes for CASSVTGLNTGELFF. The chain has TRBV5-1 and TRBJ2-2; TRBD1 might be the D (6 bases). Germline assignment: CDR1 SGHRS and CDR2 YFSETQ. This CDR3 region has 15 residues. Trimming shortened V by 4 bases and J by 1 base, and 11 bases separated the two germline ends. The whole variable domain, remainder taken from reference TRBV5-1 and TRBJ2-2, is KAGVTQTPRYLIKTRGQQVTLSCSPISGHRSVSWYQQTPGQGLQFLFEYFSETQRNKGNFPGRFSGRQFSNSRSEMNVSTLELGDSALYLCASSVTGLNTGELFFGEGSRLTVL.

The chain is built from TRBV18 and TRBJ2-1; D unclear. CDR3 length: 15 amino acids. Trimming cost V 2 bases and J 0 bases, with 8 bases left between them. The germline CDR1 and CDR2 sequences are KGHSH and LQKENI. As DNA, the CDR3 is TGTGCCAGCTCACCAGTCACAGTCTCCTACAATGAGCAGTTCTTC. Translation: CASSPVTVSYNEQFF.

The chain recombines TRBV11-2 with TRBJ2-3; 7 positions agree with TRBD2. The CDR3 covers 16 residues. With V trimmed by 3 bases and J by 3 bases, 9 bases remained unmatched. The V gene's germline CDR1 is SGHAT and CDR2 FQNNGV. The CDR3 spells CASSLKAGSYTDTQYF. CDR3 bases: TGTGCCAGCAGCTTGAAAGCGGGGAGTTATACAGATACGCAGTATTTT.

The chain is built from TRBV6-5 and TRBJ2-5; a weak D match, TRBD1 (5 bases). The CDR3 loop spans 13 amino acids. Germline values: CDR1 MNHEY, CDR2 SVGAGI. V was pared by 6 bases and J by 2 bases, with 10 bases between. The CDR3 DNA is TGTGCCAGCAGACGGACACAACAAGAGACCCAGTACTTC. It yields the protein CASRRTQQETQYF.

The table lists this clone with a few counts. V usage is TRBV6-5 and J usage is TRBJ1-3; tentative D call: TRBD1 (6 bases). Looked up from germline, CDR1 is MNHEY and CDR2 is SVGAGI. V was trimmed by 5 bases and J by 0 bases, leaving 11 bases between them. The CDR3 loop spans 15 amino acids. CDR3: CASSPYRDSGNTIYF. CDR3 DNA: TGTGCCAGCAGTCCGTACAGGGACTCTGGAAACACCATATATTTT.

This chain connects TRBV12-2 to TRBJ1-5. TRBV12-2 is reported as a pseudogene. The CDR3 is made up of 15 amino acids. The chain's CDR3 is CASRLGGVKYQPQHF. The CDR3, as DNA: TGTGCAAGTCGCCTTGGGGGGGTTAAGTATCAGCCCCAGCATTTT.

This clone was recorded once. The V and J genes are TRBV7-9 and TRBJ2-2; D unresolved. The CDR3 spans 14 residues. V lost 5 bases and J lost 5, with 12 bases in between. Looked up from germline, CDR1 is SEHNR and CDR2 is FQNEAQ (reference sequence). The CDR3: CASSQNTVTGELFF. CDR3 sequence (DNA): TGTGCCAGCAGCCAGAACACAGTGACCGGGGAGCTGTTTTTT.

The chain employs TRBV30 and TRBJ2-4; 7 positions agree with TRBD1. In germline, CDR1 is GTSNPN, CDR2 SVGIG (reference sequence). The junction had 1 base not matched to a gene; V was cut back by 3 bases and J by 5 bases. The CDR3 runs 12 residues. The CDR3 loop is CAWSDRENIQYF. CDR3 DNA: TGTGCCTGGAGCGACAGGGAAAACATTCAGTACTTC.

The table lists this clone with a few counts. This chain links TRBV19 with TRBJ2-5, with TRBD2 matching over 9 bases. Near its end, the DNA agrees better with TRBJ2-7, so the J call may be wrong. The CDR3 length is 16 residues. CDR1 is LNHDA and CDR2 is SQIVND in the germline V gene (reference sequence). CDR3 in amino acids: CASSISAGGPSYEQYF. CDR3 in DNA: TGTGCCAGTAGTATTTCAGCGGGGGGACCCTCCTACGAGCAGTACTTC.

As DNA, the CDR3 is TGTGCCAGCAGCACCATAGCGGGGGGACAAGAGACCCAGTACTTC. This translates into CASSTIAGGQETQYF. The chain joins TRBV11-1 to TRBJ2-5, with 10 nucleotides matching TRBD2. In germline, CDR1 is SGHAT, CDR2 FQDESV (reference sequence). The length of the CDR3 is 15 residues. V was clipped by 5 bases and J by 2 bases; unmatched bases: 5.

CDR3 residues: CASSPRTGLSYEQYF. In nucleotides, the CDR3 is TGCGCCAGCAGCCCTAGGACAGGACTCTCCTACGAGCAGTACTTC. The genes are TRBV5-1 and TRBJ2-7, with 7 bases fitting TRBD1. V lost 4 bases and J lost 0; bases outside the gene matches: 7. Germline CDR1 and CDR2: SGHRS and YFSETQ. The CDR3 covers 15 residues.

The J gene is TRBJ2-5, the V gene TRBV11-2, with D tentatively TRBD1 (5 bases). The CDR3 is 15 amino acids. Germline V gene lookup returns CDR1 SGHAT and CDR2 FQNNGV. The V end lost 5 bases, the J end lost 2 bases, and 15 bases lay between the germline ends. The CDR3 sequence is CASSLGVEKQETQYF. In DNA, the CDR3 is TGTGCCAGCAGCCTAGGGGTGGAGAAGCAAGAGACCCAGTACTTC.

The J gene is TRBJ2-2, the V gene TRBV6-5, with D possibly matching TRBD1 (6 bases). Germline V gene lookup returns CDR1 MNHEY and CDR2 SVGAGI. There are 14 residues in the CDR3. Trimming took off 6 bases at V and 7 bases at J, with 15 bases between the two ends. This chain's CDR3 is CASSGVGAVGELFF. For the CDR3, the DNA is TGTGCCAGCAGCGGAGTGGGGGCAGTCGGGGAGCTGTTTTTT.

This clone has only one observation. This rearrangement joins TRBV7-3 to TRBJ1-1, with 8 nucleotides matching TRBD1. This CDR3 has 14 residues. V dropped 5 bases and J dropped 0; count of bases not matched to a gene: 2. Germline V CDR1 and CDR2: SGHTA, FQGTGA. The CDR3 DNA reads TGTGCCAGCAGCCTGACAGGGGTGAACACTGAAGCTTTCTTT. It translates to CASSLTGVNTEAFF.

This chain joins TRBV10-1 and TRBJ1-1; 8 positions match TRBD1. The CDR3 runs to 14 residues. V lost 11 bases to trimming and J lost 3 bases; unmatched junction nucleotides: 11. Per germline, CDR1 WNHNN and CDR2 SYGVQD (reference sequence). CDR3 amino acids: CAGHRGAPDTEAFF. As DNA, the CDR3 is TGCGCCGGCCACAGGGGGGCGCCGGACACTGAAGCTTTCTTT.

The chain has TRBV20-1 and TRBJ2-4; the D is unclear. The length of the CDR3 is 11 residues. Between the trimmed V and J ends, which lost 5 bases and 9 bases, there was a span of 11 bases. The germline gives CDR1 DFQATT, CDR2 SNEGSKA (reference sequence). CDR3 in amino acids: CSAPATFIQYF. CDR3 in DNA: TGCAGTGCTCCAGCGACCTTCATTCAGTACTTC.

The V call is TRBV28, the J call TRBJ2-1, with 9 nucleotides matching TRBD1. Germline loops: CDR1 MDHEN, CDR2 SYDVKM. J gave up 10 bases and V 3 bases, and 13 bases lay outside the gene matches. The CDR3 is made up of 16 amino acids. The CDR3 nucleotides read TGTGCCAGCAGTTTTTTCATCCCAAACAGGGGGCGAGAGCAGTTCTTC. This sequence encodes CASSFFIPNRGREQFF. Complete variable domain (other parts from reference TRBV28 and TRBJ2-1): DVKVTQSSRYLVKRTGEKVFLECVQDMDHENMFWYRQDPGLGLRLIYFSYDVKMKEKGDIPEGYSVSREKKERFSLILESASTNQTSMYLCASSFFIPNRGREQFFGPGTRLTVL.

This clone was observed a single time. The rearrangement uses TRBV6-9 and TRBJ2-3; no firm D call. CDR1 is MNHGY and CDR2 is SVAAGI in the germline V gene. The length of the CDR3 is 14 residues. Trimming removed 1 base from V and 2 bases from J, with 7 bases in between. The CDR3: CASSYLEYTDTQYF. As DNA, the CDR3 is TGTGCCAGCAGTTATTTAGAATACACAGATACGCAGTATTTT.

This chain connects TRBV4-2 to TRBJ1-1, with D perhaps matching TRBD1 (5 bases). V shed 4 bases and J shed 3 bases, with 12 bases lying between them. CDR3 length equals 14 residues. The germline gives CDR1 LGHNA, CDR2 YNFKEQ. CDR3 sequence (DNA): TGTGCCAGCAGCCGCCCGGGGGAAGACACTGAAGCTTTCTTT. This encodes CASSRPGEDTEAFF.

This chain connects TRBV5-6 to TRBJ2-5; 7 bases align to TRBD1. CDR3 size: 14 residues. Losses at the gene ends were 3 bases for V and 5 bases for J; bases not matched to a gene: 7. Germline loops: CDR1 SGHDT, CDR2 YYEEEE. CDR3 region: CASSSRQGTETQYF. The CDR3 DNA reads TGTGCCAGCAGCTCGAGACAGGGTACGGAGACCCAGTACTTC.

This clone appeared a single time. The genes are TRBV5-4 and TRBJ2-1; 13 nucleotides match TRBD2. The V gene's germline CDR1 is SGHNT and CDR2 YYREEE (reference sequence). V lost 0 bases, J lost 9 bases, and 3 bases stayed unmatched. The CDR3 length is 15 residues. CDR3 amino acids: CASSLAGLAGREQFF. In DNA, the CDR3 is TGTGCCAGCAGCTTGGCGGGACTAGCGGGGCGTGAGCAGTTCTTC.

With respect to this clone: The same CDR3 is also encoded by other DNA sequences in this sample. V and J are TRBV13 and TRBJ1-6; D perhaps matches TRBD1 (5 bases). The CDR3 runs to 15 residues. Germline V gene sequence: CDR1 PRHDT, CDR2 FYEKMQ (reference sequence). V was cut by 4 bases and J by 5 bases, with 12 bases left in between. CDR3 amino acids: CASSSQGTDNSPLHF. The CDR3, as DNA: TGTGCCAGCAGCTCCCAGGGAACCGATAATTCACCCCTCCACTTT.